Below are 3 T cell receptor beta chains sequenced from a single sample in a study of blood T cell repertoires in COVID-19. Method: immunoSEQ multiplex PCR; TCRdb's copy keeps in-frame clones and lacks some. The sample includes about 120,000 clones, nearly 90% of them seen just once. Sequenced material: peripheral blood. These receptors all come from a woman aged 60 to 75 with COVID-19, enrolled during active disease.

The chain joins TRBV27 to TRBJ1-2, with 8 positions matching TRBD1. The CDR3 is 13 residues long. Germline trimming cut 5 bases from V and 11 bases from J; bases unmatched to any gene: 10. In germline, CDR1 is MNHEY, CDR2 SMNVEV (reference sequence). CDR3 DNA sequence: TGTGCCAGCAGTCGACAGGGGCCCTCGGATTACACCTTC. It encodes CASSRQGPSDYTF.

This clone turned up a few times. The J gene is TRBJ2-7, the V gene TRBV4-3; 9 positions match TRBD2. V lost 3 bases, J lost 3 bases, and 9 bases stayed unmatched. Germline V CDR1 and CDR2: LGHNA, YSLEER. This CDR3 spans 16 amino acids. The CDR3 bases are TGCGCCAGCAGCCAGTCGTACAGCGGGGGGATCTACGAGCAGTACTTC. Translation gives CASSQSYSGGIYEQYF.

This chain joins TRBV10-3 and TRBJ1-2; D ambiguous. This CDR3 has 12 amino acids. Germline assignment: CDR1 ENHRY and CDR2 SYGVKD. Trimming took off 6 bases at V and 3 bases at J, with 8 bases between the two ends. CDR3: CAIRGQDYGYTF. The CDR3 coding sequence is TGTGCCATCAGAGGCCAGGACTATGGCTACACCTTC.